This T cell receptor (beta chain) comes out of a study of T cell responses to AZD1222 COVID-19 vaccine. Study findings and constraints: Epitopes outside B.1.351 and B.1.1.7 mutated regions reportedly drew nearly half of spike TCRs. Donors in the cohort were predominantly white British and more often female, and clonal diversity was possibly underestimated. Spike was spanned by vaccine-associated CD4 TCRs, which were dominant at 160-218 and 743-854. The study found Spike-specific TCR breadth and depth rose after two AZD1222 doses.

The table came from immunoSEQ multiplex PCR; TCRdb's copy has only in-frame clones and leaves some out. The table lists under 70,000 clones, 80% to 90% of them singletons. This CDR3 is built from 14 residues. V was cut by 3 bases and J by 0 bases, with 12 bases left in between. CDR1 and CDR2 (germline): DFQATT, SNEGSKA (reference sequence). Worth noting for this clone: Antigen: not known.

The specimen comprised peripheral blood, sampled 28 days after the second AZD1222 dose. The source is an adult who received the AZD1222 COVID-19 vaccine. V is TRBV20-1 and J is TRBJ2-7, with D perhaps TRBD1 (6 bases). The chain's CDR3 is CSASLRGSSYEQYF. CDR3 in DNA: TGCAGTGCTAGTCTTAGGGGGAGCTCCTACGAGCAGTACTTC.